The 16 T cell receptor beta chains in this list originate from one sample, sequenced in a study of blood T cell repertoires in COVID-19. Assay used: immunoSEQ multiplex PCR; TCRdb lists only in-frame clones, some missing. This table holds about 520,000 clones, 80% to 90% found once. Input material: peripheral blood. Receptor source: a human donor in a cohort sampled during active COVID-19.

The chain links TRBV5-6 to TRBJ2-7, with D uncertain. V was cut by 0 bases and J by 2 bases, with 15 bases left in between. Germline V CDR1 and CDR2: SGHDT, YYEEEE. The length of the CDR3 is 16 residues. DNA for the CDR3: TGTGCCAGCAGCTTGGGAGTACCTAGTATGCCCTACGAGCAGTACTTC. Translation gives CASSLGVPSMPYEQYF.

This chain joins TRBV6-5 and TRBJ2-5; 7 bases fit TRBD2. CDR1 MNHEY and CDR2 SVGAGI come from the germline V gene. The CDR3 consists of 15 residues. With V trimmed by 2 bases and J by 1 base, 4 bases remained unmatched. Here the CDR3 reads CASSYGGGAQETQYF. The CDR3 DNA sequence: TGTGCCAGCAGTTACGGGGGAGGGGCCCAAGAGACCCAGTACTTC.

This chain links TRBV6-2 or TRBV6-3 with TRBJ2-2; D is possibly TRBD1 (5 bases). Trimming pared 2 bases from V and 2 bases from J, leaving 6 bases between. CDR1 and CDR2 (germline): MNHEY, SVGEGT. This CDR3 has 14 amino acids. This CDR3 is CASSYTGNTGELFF. CDR3 bases: TGTGCCAGCAGTTACACAGGAAACACCGGGGAGCTGTTTTTT.

The rearrangement uses TRBV27 and TRBJ1-5; tentative D call: TRBD1 (6 bases). The ends were cut back, 5 bases at V and 5 bases at J, with 13 bases in the middle. Per the germline V gene, CDR1 is MNHEY and CDR2 is SMNVEV (reference sequence). This CDR3 has 14 amino acids. The CDR3 reads CASSISTGYQPQHF. The DNA for the CDR3 is TGTGCCAGCAGTATTAGTACAGGGTATCAGCCCCAGCATTTT.

The J gene is TRBJ2-5, the V gene TRBV2; weak D call: TRBD1 (6 bases). Per the germline V gene, CDR1 is SNHLY and CDR2 is FYNNEI. This CDR3 region has 14 residues. V dropped 3 bases and J dropped 5 bases, with 13 bases sitting between them. In DNA form, the CDR3 reads TGTGCCAGCAGTGATGGACAGTCTCCTGAGACCCAGTACTTC. Translation gives CASSDGQSPETQYF.

The V gene is TRBV29-1, the J gene TRBJ2-7; D is possibly TRBD1 (6 bases). Germline assignment: CDR1 SQVTM and CDR2 ANQGSEA. There are 10 residues in the CDR3. V was shortened by 6 bases and J by 8 bases, with 11 bases between the two germline ends. The CDR3 DNA sequence: TGCAGCGTGGATACAGGGAAGCAGTACTTC. Its translation is CSVDTGKQYF.

V usage is TRBV15 and J usage is TRBJ1-2; D remains unclear. Germline V CDR1 and CDR2: LNHNV, YYDKDF (reference sequence). The V end lost 0 bases, the J end lost 8 bases, and 13 bases lay between the germline ends. The CDR3 consists of 14 residues. The CDR3 protein is CATSRDREGGGYTF. CDR3 bases: TGTGCCACCAGCAGAGATCGTGAGGGAGGAGGCTACACCTTC. Using reference TRBV15 and TRBJ1-2 for the parts outside the CDR3, the full variable domain is DAMVIQNPRYQVTQFGKPVTLSCSQTLNHNVMYWYQQKSSQAPKLLFHYYDKDFNNEADTPDNFQSRRPNTSFCFLDIRSPGLGDTAMYLCATSRDREGGGYTFGSGTRLTVV.

The V and J genes are TRBV7-2 and TRBJ2-7; a weak D match, TRBD1 (6 bases). The CDR3 contains 16 residues. CDR1 is SGHTA, CDR2 FQGNSA, per germline. Trimming pared 2 bases from V and 0 bases from J, leaving 14 bases between. DNA for the CDR3: TGTGCCAGCAGCTTATTCCAGGGGAGCGTCTCCTACGAGCAGTACTTC. The encoded protein is CASSLFQGSVSYEQYF. Drawing the rest from reference TRBV7-2 and TRBJ2-7, the complete variable domain is GAGVSQSPSNKVTEKGKDVELRCDPISGHTALYWYRQSLGQGLEFLIYFQGNSAPDKSGLPSDRFSAERTGGSVSTLTIQRTQQEDSAVYLCASSLFQGSVSYEQYFGPGTRLTVT.

This chain joins TRBV19 and TRBJ2-1; possibly TRBD2 for D (6 bases). The CDR3 has 14 residues. Germline-derived CDR1 and CDR2 are LNHDA and SQIVND (reference sequence). V was trimmed by 6 bases and J by 3 bases, leaving 12 bases between them. CDR3 residues: CASRAGLLYNEQFF. The CDR3 DNA sequence: TGTGCCAGTAGGGCGGGACTTCTCTACAATGAGCAGTTCTTC.

The rearrangement joins TRBV9 to TRBJ1-2; tentatively, D is TRBD1 (6 bases). The CDR3 length is 16 residues. The V end lost 4 bases, the J end lost 7 bases, and 23 bases lay between the germline ends. Germline loops: CDR1 SGDLS, CDR2 YYNGEE. CDR3 in amino acids: CASSFPPPGGAGGYTF. In DNA form, the CDR3 reads TGTGCCAGCAGCTTTCCTCCCCCTGGGGGCGCGGGTGGCTACACCTTC.

V usage is TRBV20-1 and J usage is TRBJ2-7, with 9 bases that match TRBD2. Germline loops: CDR1 DFQATT, CDR2 SNEGSKA (reference sequence). Germline trimming cut 3 bases from V and 4 bases from J; bases unmatched to any gene: 10. There are 15 residues in the CDR3. The CDR3: CSASRRASGDYEQYF. CDR3 nucleotides: TGCAGTGCTAGTCGCCGGGCTAGCGGGGATTACGAGCAGTACTTC.

This chain joins TRBV27 and TRBJ1-1; 10 bases align to TRBD1. Looked up from germline, CDR1 is MNHEY and CDR2 is SMNVEV (reference sequence). CDR3 length equals 13 residues. Trimming took 10 bases from V and 1 from J; bases not matched to a gene: 3. The CDR3: CAKDRGGNTEAFF. The CDR3 DNA reads TGTGCCAAGGACAGGGGGGGGAACACTGAAGCTTTCTTT.

CDR3 nucleotides: TGTGCCTGGAGTGTAGGGTCCGGGACAGGGCATCGAGGCTACACCTTC. Translating gives CAWSVGSGTGHRGYTF. V gene TRBV30 combines with J gene TRBJ1-2; 9 bases are shared with TRBD1. This CDR3 region has 16 residues. Germline CDR1 and CDR2: GTSNPN and SVGIG (reference sequence). V lost 0 bases to trimming and J lost 8 bases; unmatched junction nucleotides: 13.

The chain combines TRBV6-6 with TRBJ2-7; 10 nucleotides match TRBD1. The germline V gene encodes CDR1 MNHNY and CDR2 SVGAGI (reference sequence). The CDR3 length is 17 residues. The J segment lost 5 bases and the V segment lost 5 bases, leaving 15 bases of the junction unmatched. The CDR3 DNA is TGTGCCAGCAGTCCGGGACAGGGGCCCGAAGTGCCCAACGAGCAGTACTTC. This codes for CASSPGQGPEVPNEQYF.

The chain recombines TRBV4-1 with TRBJ2-1; TRBD2 matches at 11 bases. The CDR3 has 17 residues. Germline CDR1 and CDR2: MGHRA and YSYEKL. The ends lost 4 bases at V and 4 bases at J; junction bases unmatched: 9. CDR3 nucleotide sequence: TGCGCCAGCAGCCCCAGCTACATAGCGGGAGGGTACAATGAGCAGTTCTTC. Its protein product is CASSPSYIAGGYNEQFF.

The rearrangement links TRBV27 to TRBJ1-6, with TRBD1 identical over 8 bases. Trimming removed 5 bases from V and 6 bases from J; junction bases left unmatched: 18. Germline loops: CDR1 MNHEY, CDR2 SMNVEV (reference sequence). The CDR3 totals 19 residues. For the CDR3, the DNA is TGTGCCAGCAGTCGGAGGCCCCAGGACAGGGAAGGGGTTAATTCACCCCTCCACTTT. This gives the protein CASSRRPQDREGVNSPLHF.